This entry features one TCR beta chain sequence. This clonotype was seen at least ten times. Its antigen is unknown. There are no base qualities to consult, and no much larger clone falls within one base. The data belong to a study of CD8 T cells in ankylosing spondylitis (dated by TCRdb to the late 2010s). For the study in its entirety: The study profiled T cell receptor beta repertoires in healthy donors and ankylosing spondylitis patients to find disease-linked TCR variants. The full study cohort comprised 20 to 25 ankylosing spondylitis patients and 110 or so healthy donors. Peripheral blood samples were taken, and synovial fluid was additionally collected from ankylosing spondylitis patients. Overall study results and their limits: A TCR beta motif of 8 or 9 highly homologous amino acid variants appeared characteristic of blood from ankylosing spondylitis patients. Some motif variants were previously reported in synovial fluid and blood of reactive arthritis patients, suggesting common disease-initiation mechanisms. In peripheral blood, the disease-linked clones were found at relatively low frequencies and had a CD8+ phenotype. The disease-linked clones were reported as significantly enriched in matched synovial fluid samples from ankylosing spondylitis patients.

Sequencer: Illumina HiSeq 2500. Quantitative 5'-RACE with molecular barcodes was used to prepare TCR beta libraries. Turning to the authors' computational methods: A new computational method, built on a probabilistic model of VDJ rearrangement, was used to identify disease-linked TCR variants. TCRdb reprocessed the public reads (quality trimming at Q25 with fastp, clone calling with MiXCR) and kept in-frame beta chains. Entries that share a CDR3 protein sequence are merged under the most common genes and DNA. These V and J calls rely on TCRdb rather than the paper's analysis. Recorded for this sample are 350,000 or so distinct CDR3 sequences; approximately 10% of them occurred a single time. More than 7% of the sample is in the top ten clones. V sheds 0 bases and J sheds 0 bases, leaving 10 bases between their ends. The germline V gene gives CDR1 as ENHRY and CDR2 as SYGVKD. From cysteine to phenylalanine, the CDR3 is 16 amino acids long. Of the read, only the CDR3 DNA is kept; its 48 bases are in frame from base 1.

Recombination joined TRBV10-3 with TRBJ2-3, with no reliable assignment of the D segment. The clonotype was recovered from a female donor with ankylosing spondylitis or in good health (not recorded which). The source material was blood, either unsorted or a sorted T cell fraction (not recorded which). The DNA sequence is as follows: TGTGCCATCAGTGAGTCGCAGTTTTCTAGCACAGATACGCAGTATTTT. The resulting protein is CAISESQFSSTDTQYF.